These T cell receptor beta chains were read from a single sample in a study of glioma-infiltrating T cells after dendritic cell vaccination. Assay: immunoSEQ multiplex PCR; the TCRdb copy retains only in-frame clones and omits some. The data contain approximately 85,000 clones, 85% of them singletons. The sequencing here drew on blood, taken after dendritic cell vaccination. Receptors originate from a human donor with glioblastoma. Each CDR3 is given without its conserved first and last residue. Each record gives: V gene, J gene, D gene, CDR3 protein. D genes are given only for firm matches.

>TRBV28|TRBJ1-4|NA
ASSLGGGRLNEKLF
>TRBV6-6|TRBJ2-1|NA
ASMDYSNEQF
>TRBV5-1|NA|TRBD1
ASSLGQGAYEQY
>TRBV13|TRBJ1-1|TRBD1
ASSLTGGRDTEAF
>TRBV15|TRBJ1-2|TRBD1
ATSRDGTGVNYGYT
>TRBV19|TRBJ2-1|NA
ASSSSKFSYNEQF
>TRBV7-9|TRBJ1-3|TRBD1
ASSPSWGRGDYTIY
>TRBV6-6|TRBJ2-7|TRBD2
ASRDGGIYEQY
>TRBV5-8|TRBJ1-1|NA
ASSLQRSWTEAF
>TRBV7-2|TRBJ2-7|TRBD2
ASSPTSDSSYEQY
>TRBV19|TRBJ1-4|NA
ASSLKTTNEKLF
>TRBV4-2|TRBJ2-7|TRBD1
ASSTGQGLSYEQY
>TRBV27|TRBJ2-2|NA
ASSFGQGGSGELF
>TRBV4-1|TRBJ2-7|TRBD1
ASSAGTGSYEQY
>TRBV9|TRBJ2-4|TRBD2
ASSPTSGGNIQY
>TRBV19|TRBJ2-7|TRBD1
ASRADRGSYEQY
>TRBV18|TRBJ2-7|TRBD1
ASSPDSGTGDYEQY
>TRBV28|TRBJ1-2|NA
ASSLSANRVDHGYT
>TRBV6-5|TRBJ2-7|TRBD2
ASASGKVYEQY
>TRBV29-1|TRBJ1-1|NA
SVVPGVREAF
>TRBV27|TRBJ2-3|NA
ASNARGGDTQY
>TRBV2|TRBJ2-1|TRBD2
ASRGLADEQF
>TRBV6-4|TRBJ2-1|TRBD2
ASSSLAGGYNEQF
>TRBV27|TRBJ2-7|TRBD2
ASSGHGRGSGGQTSYEQY
>TRBV15|TRBJ1-1|NA
ATSTWSRGGTEAF
>TRBV27|TRBJ2-7|TRBD1
ASRLGQGAGEQY
>TRBV6-6|TRBJ2-5|TRBD2
ASRSGTSGQETQY
>TRBV28|TRBJ2-7|NA
ASSTGGKGAYEQY
>TRBV30|TRBJ1-4|NA
AWSFQTGLF
>TRBV5-1|TRBJ2-5|TRBD1
ASSLPGGAETQY
>TRBV7-9|TRBJ1-5|TRBD1
ASSPEGQGNQPQH
>TRBV6-5|TRBJ1-2|TRBD1
ASSSGQGIGYT
>TRBV5-6|TRBJ1-3|NA
ASSLLAGGSGNTIY
>TRBV14|TRBJ2-1|NA
ASSQSWAGEQF
>TRBV6-5|TRBJ2-7|TRBD1
ASSPTGGPYEQY
>TRBV27|TRBJ2-5|TRBD2
ASSLGIAGVETQY
>TRBV6-5|TRBJ1-1|NA
ASRLGAHTEAF
>TRBV5-1|TRBJ2-7|TRBD2
ASSSGTSGSGPYEQY
>TRBV29-1|TRBJ1-2|NA
SVPGGGNYGYT
>TRBV27|TRBJ2-3|NA
ASSPSGLTDTQY